Included here is one T cell receptor (beta chain) sequence, with context. The antigen is undetermined. V shed 2 bases and J 10 bases; nucleotides not matched to a gene: 5. Germline CDR1 is MNHEY and CDR2 is SVGAGI. CDR3 size: 13 residues. These data belong to a study of CD8 T cells in Susac syndrome. At the level of the study: Patients with Susac syndrome were, at the time of blood collection, therapy-naive, maintained on corticosteroids, or maintained on intravenous immunoglobulin alone. Study findings and constraints: The CD4+ T cell repertoire of patients with Susac syndrome showed no detectable clonal expansion.

An amount of RNA that ranged from roughly 0.45 to 1 ug was reverse transcribed with random hexamers. Across 54 Vbeta and 13 Jbeta, immunoSEQ multiplex PCR amplified TCR beta CDR3. TCRdb reprocessed the immunoSEQ multiplex PCR reads via MiXCR and lists one record per CDR3 protein. The sample includes fewer than 200,000 distinct CDR3 sequences, approximately 94% of them seen just once. The rearrangement joins TRBV6-5 to TRBJ1-1, with 9 bases lining up with TRBD1. This clonotype was sampled from a human donor with Susac syndrome. The sequencing input was CD4+ T cells from PBMCs. CDR3 amino acids: CASSYTPGQGAFF. CDR3 DNA: TGTGCCAGCAGTTACACTCCGGGACAGGGAGCTTTCTTT.